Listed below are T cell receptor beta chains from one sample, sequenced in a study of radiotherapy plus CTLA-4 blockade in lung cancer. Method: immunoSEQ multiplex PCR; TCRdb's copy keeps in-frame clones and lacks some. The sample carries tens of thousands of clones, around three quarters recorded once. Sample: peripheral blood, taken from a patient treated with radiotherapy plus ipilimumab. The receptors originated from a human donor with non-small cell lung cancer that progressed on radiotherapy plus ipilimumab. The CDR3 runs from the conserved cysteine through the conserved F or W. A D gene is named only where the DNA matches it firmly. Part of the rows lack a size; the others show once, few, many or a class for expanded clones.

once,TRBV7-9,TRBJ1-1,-,TGTGCCAGCAGCTTGCGGGGGGACACTGAAGCTTTCTTT,CASSLRGDTEAFF
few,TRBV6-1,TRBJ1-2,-,TGTGCCAGCAGTGAAGCGTTGGCGGCGGGCTATGGCTACACCTTC,CASSEALAAGYGYTF
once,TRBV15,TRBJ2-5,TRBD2,TGTGCCACCAGCAGCCAGCTAGCGGAAGAGACCCAGTACTTC,CATSSQLAEETQYF
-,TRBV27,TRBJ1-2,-,TGTGCCAGCAGTCCCGTCCAGACCCTCTATGGCTACACCTTC,CASSPVQTLYGYTF
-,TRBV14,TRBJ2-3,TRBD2,TGTGCCAGCAGCCAAGAGCGGCTAGCGGTGTTCACAGATACGCAGTATTTT,CASSQERLAVFTDTQYF
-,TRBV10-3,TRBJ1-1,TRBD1,TGTGCCATCGGAGGGGACAGGGAAGAGGTGGGAGCTTTCTTT,CAIGGDREEVGAFF
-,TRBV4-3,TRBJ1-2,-,TGCGCCAGCAGCCAAGATCTGCACAGCTATGGCTACACCTTC,CASSQDLHSYGYTF
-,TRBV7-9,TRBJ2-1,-,TGTGCCAGCAGCACCTCAGGGTACAATGAGCAGTTCTTC,CASSTSGYNEQFF
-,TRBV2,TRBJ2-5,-,TGTGCCAGCAGTGTCCGGGAGACCCAGTACTTC,CASSVRETQYF
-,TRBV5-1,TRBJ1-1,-,TGCGCCAGCAGCTTGAGGGCAGGGGAAGGGGTTGAAGCTTTCTTT,CASSLRAGEGVEAFF
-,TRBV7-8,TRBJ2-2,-,TGTGCCAGCAGCTTAGTGGTCGGGAACACCGGGGAGCTGTTTTTT,CASSLVVGNTGELFF
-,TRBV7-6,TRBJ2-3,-,TGTGCCAGCACCATTAGTACAGGGAAAACAGATACGCAGTATTTT,CASTISTGKTDTQYF
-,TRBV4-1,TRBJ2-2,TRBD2,TGCGCCAGCAGCCAAGATACGGGGGGAGGTACCGGGGAGCTGTTTTTT,CASSQDTGGGTGELFF
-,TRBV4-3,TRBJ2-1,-,TGCGCCAGCAGCCAAGATCAGACGAGATACAATGAGCAGTTCTTC,CASSQDQTRYNEQFF
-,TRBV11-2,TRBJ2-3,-,TGTGCCAGCAGCTTATACGGGGAAGGGACAGATACGCAGTATTTT,CASSLYGEGTDTQYF
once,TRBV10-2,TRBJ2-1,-,TGCGCCAGCAGTGAGAGGTTAACGGGGGGCCCGGGGAATGAGCAGTTCTTC,CASSERLTGGPGNEQFF
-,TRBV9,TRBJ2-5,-,TGTGCCAGCAGCGTAAAGCCTACCCAAGAGACCCAGTACTTC,CASSVKPTQETQYF
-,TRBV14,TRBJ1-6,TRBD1,TGTGCCAGCAGCCTTTTCCGGGACAGGGGGAATTCACCCCTCCACTTT,CASSLFRDRGNSPLHF
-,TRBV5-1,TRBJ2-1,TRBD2,TGCGCCAGCAGCCCCGGGGGAACTAGCGGGAGTAACAATGAGCAGTTCTTC,CASSPGGTSGSNNEQFF
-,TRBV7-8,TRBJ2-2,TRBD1,TGTGCCAGCAGCTTTTCTAACAGGGGTCGGGGGGAGCTGTTTTTT,CASSFSNRGRGELFF
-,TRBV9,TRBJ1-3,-,TGTGCCAGCAGCGTAGGGGACTATGGAAACACCATATATTTT,CASSVGDYGNTIYF
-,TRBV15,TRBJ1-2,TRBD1,TGTGCCACCAGCAGACCCGGACAGGCTTATGGCTACACCTTC,CATSRPGQAYGYTF
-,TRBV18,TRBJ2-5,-,TGTGCCAGCTCACCACGACTAGAGGGAGAGACCCAGTACTTC,CASSPRLEGETQYF
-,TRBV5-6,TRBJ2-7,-,TGTGCCAGCAGCTTGTTCGGATTCGAGCAGTACTTC,CASSLFGFEQYF
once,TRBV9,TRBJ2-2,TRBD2,TGTGCCAGCAGCGTAGGGACTAGCACATCCCCCGGGGAGCTGTTTTTT,CASSVGTSTSPGELFF
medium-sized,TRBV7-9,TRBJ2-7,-,TGTGCCAGCAGCTCTCGAAGCTCCTACGAGCAGTACTTC,CASSSRSSYEQYF
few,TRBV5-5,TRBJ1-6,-,TGTGCCAGCAGCTTCGGGGCGGTGTATAATTCACCCCTCCACTTT,CASSFGAVYNSPLHF
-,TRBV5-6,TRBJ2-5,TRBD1,TGTGCCAGCAGCTCCCTAGGGACAGGGGGCATCCAAGAGACCCAGTACTTC,CASSSLGTGGIQETQYF
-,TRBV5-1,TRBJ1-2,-,TGCGCCAGCAGCTTGGGTGCAGGGATCGGCTACACCTTC,CASSLGAGIGYTF
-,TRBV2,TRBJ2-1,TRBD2,TGTGCCAGCAGTGACGGGGGGATGGGTGAGCAGTTCTTC,CASSDGGMGEQFF
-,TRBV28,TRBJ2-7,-,TGTGCCAGCAACGGGGCGTTGACGACTTCTGTATACGAGCAGTACTTC,CASNGALTTSVYEQYF
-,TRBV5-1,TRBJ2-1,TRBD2,TGCGCCAGCAGCTTAACTAGCGGGACCTACAATGAGCAGTTCTTC,CASSLTSGTYNEQFF
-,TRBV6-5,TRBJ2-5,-,TGTGCCAGCAGTTACGGGGAGGTTGGGACCCAGTACTTC,CASSYGEVGTQYF
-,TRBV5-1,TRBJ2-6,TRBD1,TGCGCCACTGAATCAGGGACAGTCTCCTCTGGGGCCAACGTCCTGACTTTC,CATESGTVSSGANVLTF
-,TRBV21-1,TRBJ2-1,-,TGTGCCAGCAGCACCCTCCGGGGGATCCCCAATGAGCAGTTCTTC,CASSTLRGIPNEQFF
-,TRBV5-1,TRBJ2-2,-,TGCGCCAGCAGCTATGGACAGCCCGGGGAGCTGTTTTTT,CASSYGQPGELFF
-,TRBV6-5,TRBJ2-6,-,TGTGCCAGCAGTTATCGCCTGTCCGGGGCCAACGTCCTGACTTTC,CASSYRLSGANVLTF
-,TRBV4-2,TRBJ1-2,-,TGTGCCAGCAGCCAAGCTATCAGGGAAGGCTACACCTTC,CASSQAIREGYTF
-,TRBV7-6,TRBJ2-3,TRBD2,TGTGCCAGCAGCTTAGTGTTTGACGGGGGGAGCACAGATACGCAGTATTTT,CASSLVFDGGSTDTQYF
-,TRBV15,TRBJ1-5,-,TGTGCCACCAGCAGAGATCTTGGGGCGGTTCAGCCCCAGCATTTT,CATSRDLGAVQPQHF
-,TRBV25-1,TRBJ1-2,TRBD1,TGTGCCAGCCGATCAGCAGGGCCGTACAGGGGTTGGGGCTACACCTTC,CASRSAGPYRGWGYTF
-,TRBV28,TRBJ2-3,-,TGTGCCAGCAGTCTAAATCTTCGGGGAGACACAGATACGCAGTATTTT,CASSLNLRGDTDTQYF
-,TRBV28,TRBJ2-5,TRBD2,TGTGCCAGCAGTTCGAGCGGGGGGCCCACACAAGAGACCCAGTACTTC,CASSSSGGPTQETQYF
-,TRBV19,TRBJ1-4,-,TGTGCCAGTAGTTCTCTCTACAGAAATGAAAAACTGTTTTTT,CASSSLYRNEKLFF
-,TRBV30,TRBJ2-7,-,TGTGCCTGGAGCTCCGGGGGCTACGAGCAGTACTTC,CAWSSGGYEQYF
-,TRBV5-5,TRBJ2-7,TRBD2,TGTGCCAGCAGCTTGGGGGCTAGCGGGCTCTCCTACGAGCAGTACTTC,CASSLGASGLSYEQYF
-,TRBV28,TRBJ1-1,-,TGTGCCAGCAGTTTAGGGAGGGGGTCTGAAGCTTTCTTT,CASSLGRGSEAFF
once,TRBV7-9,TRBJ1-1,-,TGTGCCAGCAGCCTGACAAGCACTGAAGCTTTCTTT,CASSLTSTEAFF
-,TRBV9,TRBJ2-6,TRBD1,TGTGCCAGCAGCGTCTCAGGGGGCCCTTACTCTGGGGCCAACGTCCTGACTTTC,CASSVSGGPYSGANVLTF
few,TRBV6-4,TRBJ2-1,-,TGTGCCAGCAGCCCCCAGTGGGGGGCGTCCTACAATGAGCAGTTCTTC,CASSPQWGASYNEQFF